The clone carrying this TCR beta chain turned up a few times. Its antigen is still unknown. Unique molecular identifiers were present in the TCR beta cDNA libraries. TCRdb re-called the PCR reads through MiXCR, storing one row per CDR3 protein. The sample gives about 760,000 distinct CDR3 sequences, 25% to 30% of which show up once; under 0.7% is in the top ten. The data stem from a study of post-analysis software for immune sequencing data. Whole-study findings and limits: Samples from one preparation batch, clustered by F measure, grouped strongly together. Multiple sclerosis patients showed significantly lower normalized Chao1 diversity than controls did. Patients had higher frequencies than controls of about five TRBV segments, including TRBV5-6, TRBV5-1 and TRBV20-1.

V lost 1 base to trimming and J lost 3 bases, with 10 bases between them. Germline-derived CDR1 and CDR2 are SGHTA and FQGNSA. This CDR3 is built from 15 residues. What was sequenced was blood. The gene calls are TRBV7-2 and TRBJ1-5; D is uncertain. The TCR comes from a girl aged 10-17 years with multiple sclerosis. The CDR3 nucleotides read TGTGCCAGCAGCTTAGTTGGAGGCACCAATCAGCCCCAGCATTTT. This encodes CASSLVGGTNQPQHF.